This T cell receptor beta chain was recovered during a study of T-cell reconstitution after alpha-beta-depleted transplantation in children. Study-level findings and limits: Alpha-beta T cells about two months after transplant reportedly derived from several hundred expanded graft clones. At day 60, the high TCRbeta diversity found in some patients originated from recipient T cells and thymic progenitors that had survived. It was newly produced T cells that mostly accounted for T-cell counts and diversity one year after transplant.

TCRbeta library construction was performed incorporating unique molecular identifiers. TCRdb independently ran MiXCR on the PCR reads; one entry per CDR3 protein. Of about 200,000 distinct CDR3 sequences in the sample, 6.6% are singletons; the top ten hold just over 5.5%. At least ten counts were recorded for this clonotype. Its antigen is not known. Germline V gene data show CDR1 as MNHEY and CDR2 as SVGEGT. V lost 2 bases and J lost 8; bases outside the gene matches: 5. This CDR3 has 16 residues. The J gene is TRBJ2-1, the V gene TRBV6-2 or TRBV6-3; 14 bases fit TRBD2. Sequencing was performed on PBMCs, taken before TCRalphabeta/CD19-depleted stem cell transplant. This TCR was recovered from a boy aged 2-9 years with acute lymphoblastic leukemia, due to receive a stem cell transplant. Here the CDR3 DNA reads TGTGCCAGCAGTTACGGGACTAGCGGGAGTGTGGATGAGCAGTTCTTC. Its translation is CASSYGTSGSVDEQFF.